The present T cell receptor (beta chain) was sequenced within a study of cytomegalovirus exposure and HLA in healthy donors (dated by TCRdb to between 2016 and 2019). Some background on the complete study: In an earlier analysis of some 550 of the donors, under 300 Gb of sequence data and 90 million to 120 million unique TCR beta sequences from approximately 180 million T cells were reported. An earlier analysis of approximately 640 of the donors applied high-throughput TCR beta sequencing to assess whether each TCR beta V gene segment acted as functional or pseudogenic. Because of strong linkage in the cohort, four to six DR-DQ haplotypes were treated as single units for association and clustering. Among the approximately 400 genotyped donors, approximately 76% belonged to the genetic ancestry cluster associated with self-reported Caucasian donors. The study combined high-throughput TCR immunosequencing, statistical association of individual TCRs with disease status, and machine learning to predict cytomegalovirus infection status. The later analysis used no new phenotypic data to find candidate immune exposures, relying instead on TCR beta sequences and their occurrence across donors. Around 330 gigabases of sequencing data and roughly 81 million unique TCR sequences made up an early release that covered approximately 700 HLA-typed donors. Typing coverage differed by locus: A, B, C, DRB1 and DQB1 were typed in roughly 620-630 donors, DQA1 in about 560, DPA1 in around 580, and DPB1 in approximately 450. Besides the first cohort of under 700 subjects, a separate validation cohort made up of around 120 different subjects was used. In a later analysis, previously published TCR beta repertoires from 500 to 750 donors were re-analyzed and high-resolution HLA genotyping was added so that TCR occurrence patterns could be studied. The T cell repertoires of some 700 subjects were profiled by immunosequencing and related to cytomegalovirus serostatus. Every discovery cohort repertoire had been produced on one sequencing platform. Among some 400 genotyped donors of the cohort, an average of around 250,000 unique TCR beta nucleotide sequences was sequenced per donor, of which about 19% were non-productive. Donor age, sex, ethnicity and CMV serostatus were compiled together with the repertoire data. In a later genetic analysis, genome-wide SNP genotypes for about three fifths of the roughly 670 donors were used, and that subset was treated as a discovery cohort. Class I and class II HLA loci were covered by the typing at four-digit resolution. The aim of the study was to test whether cataloging public T cell receptors could identify signatures of past pathogen exposure.

The germline V gene specifies MNHNS as CDR1 and SASEGT as CDR2. Including cysteine and phenylalanine, the CDR3 has 15 amino acids. Only the CDR3 portion is preserved as DNA: 45 bases, with reading frame beginning at the first base. V is cut by 6 bases and J by 5 bases, and the space between the germline ends is 20 bases. The research as a whole found: According to a later analysis, TCR association rates differed among HLA loci, with DRB1 alleles showing the most associated TCRs and HLA-C alleles showing the fewest. Cytomegalovirus status was reported to be diagnosed by the classifier with high specificity and sensitivity in both the original and validation cohorts. Assigning TCR associations to individual alleles was difficult when HLA alleles, especially DR and DQ, strongly co-occurred. Correlated functional status among segregating V segments might be attributable to linkage disequilibrium, but an unknown experimental factor could not be ruled out. In vitro tests confirmed that a few of the cytomegalovirus-associated TCR beta chains recognize cytomegalovirus antigens. This cohort had only TCR beta chains sequenced, and the lack of alpha or paired-chain data limited which features could be detected. According to a later genetic analysis, donors in an Asian-associated ancestry cluster had fewer N-insertions in productive TCRs than the roughly 660-donor mean. While some public TCRs were present in many individuals, most TCR sequences turned up only very rarely across donors. Sequencing depth was assumed to be roughly uniform across donors in the presence/absence analyses, though that assumption may not hold. Compared with equally common non-associated chains, HLA-associated TCR beta chains in a later analysis were more clonally expanded and had lower generation probabilities. According to a later analysis, most CMV-associated TCR beta chains appeared to be HLA-restricted, and the HLA associations seemed to be driven largely by CMV exposure. V-gene and J-gene trimming of TCR beta chains was associated with a missense DCLRE1C variant in a later genetic analysis, and the association was replicated in an independent cohort. About 17 rarely observed V segments, including chromosome 9 orphons, were excluded from the earlier analysis of several hundred of the donors because counts were too low. It was suggested by the authors that the approach could potentially be generalized to other disease states and immunological phenotypes. Specific HLA alleles were associated with 15,000 to 20,000 TCR beta sequences at a false discovery rate of 0.05 in a later analysis. The study gave a list of under 200 TCR beta chains associated with cytomegalovirus. A cluster of highly shared sequence variants was judged likely to represent a technical artifact of the sequencing pipeline. In an earlier analysis of some 550 of the donors, most TCR beta V segments were observed in productive rearrangements about 87% or about 30% of the time, broadly matching IMGT annotations. A further reported finding was that TCR beta sequences accurately predicted the HLA-A and HLA-B alleles for most subjects in the first cohort. The 87-base-pair reads could not distinguish some IMGT-functional V segments, including TRBV6-2 and TRBV6-3, so those segments were excluded. Because HLA typing was unavailable for some donors at each locus, only the typed subset was used in association tests. Several of the top co-occurrence clusters appeared to be linked to parvovirus B19, influenza, CMV and Epstein-Barr virus, according to a later analysis. For the cohort, immune exposure information was limited to CMV serostatus.

Preparation of the library involved the immunoSEQ multiplex PCR assay. The multiplex PCR relied on a mix of 60 forward primers for TCR Vbeta segments and 13 reverse primers for TCR Jbeta segments. The CDR3 region of rearranged TCR beta genes was amplified from genomic DNA with a multiplex PCR assay. The amplified TCR beta libraries were sequenced on the Illumina HiSeq System as 87-base-pair reads. The source study handled its data this way. In a later analysis, roughly 80 million unique TCR beta chains were counted across the roughly 670 repertoires, and around 10 million of these chains were shared by at least two donors. A nearest-neighbor algorithm error-corrected the raw reads and collapsed the reads into unique sequences, merging closely related sequences to remove PCR and sequencing errors. To assign V, D and J gene segments, CDR3 sequences were aligned to IMGT reference sequences. Each retained sequence needed at least a six-nucleotide match to both a V gene segment and a J gene segment. A rearrangement was called productive if the CDR3 had no stop codons and remained in frame with V and J, and every other rearrangement was called non-productive. CDR3 was defined by IMGT convention, running from the second conserved V-encoded cysteine to the conserved J-encoded phenylalanine. Sequences without an unambiguous match to a single V gene segment were excluded from the earlier analysis of almost 600 of the donors. In an earlier analysis of about 590 of the donors, a V segment was called functional when productive rearrangements were above 56.7%, and segregating when the standard deviation between donors exceeded 5%. A statistical classification framework was built to diagnose cytomegalovirus status from the catalog of TCR beta chain sequences. In a later analysis, V and J genes were assigned by comparing TCR nucleotide sequences against IMGT/GENE-DB human TR gene sequences. In a later analysis, CDR3 sequences and most-parsimonious VDJ recombination scenarios were assigned using the TCRdist pipeline. In a later analysis, each TCR beta chain was defined by its CDR3 amino acid sequence together with its V-gene family, and reads lacking a unique V-gene family were excluded. As a way to deal with suspected cross-contamination and a sequencing artifact, a later analysis dropped over 550 nucleotide sequences that were highly shared and had low generation probability. In a later analysis, a clonal expansion index for each public chain was calculated from normalized within-repertoire ranks of inferred template counts. Generation probabilities in a later analysis came from a VDJ recombination model fitted to out-of-frame rearrangements, and those results were checked against IGoR. In a later analysis, TCR-TCR, TCR-HLA and TCR-CMV co-occurrence was scored with hypergeometric tests, and a repertoire-size bias correction was applied to TCR pairs. A later analysis estimated false discovery rates by permuting HLA or CMV assignments 20 times. In a later analysis, co-occurring TCRs were grouped using DBSCAN, and TCRdist sequence similarity was added for clustering within HLA-allele-positive subsets. Co-occurrence clustering excluded repertoires with fewer than 30,000 or more than 120,000 public chains, plus five with anomalous nucleotide sharing. Here the immuneACCESS table is served through TCRdb, limited to in-frame sequences with V and J called. Missing clones are a known gap in these copies; in checked studies unresolved V genes cover under half, and the rest lacks a known reason. The DNA gave D and trimming, while V, J and clone size come from that table. The sample includes over 200,000 clones, with 70% to 85% observed a single time. 3.8% of the sample comes from the top ten.

The cohort comprised 550 to 700 healthy bone marrow donors. At the time of sampling, every cohort member was nominally healthy, though immune exposures that went unrecorded were likely present. The donor tested CMV seronegative, placing the donor among the 350 to 400 seronegative members of the cohort. A peripheral blood sample was provided by each donor, and peripheral blood mononuclear cells were used for TCR beta sequencing. The Qiagen DNeasy Blood Extraction Kit was used to extract genomic DNA from the blood cell samples. Worth noting for this clone: Its cognate antigen has yet to be identified. Base quality data are lacking; no much larger clone is found one base away.

The receptor comes from a male donor in good health and CMV-seronegative. The sample comprised PBMCs. This receptor chain uses TRBV6-1 and TRBJ2-7; matching of 7 bases hints at TRBD2 as the D gene. In nucleotides, the sequence is TGTGCCAGCAGAGGGGGGGCAGGGATAGGGAACGAGCAGTACTTC. It translates to CASRGGAGIGNEQYF.